This entry features one TCR beta chain sequence. This clone showed up just a few times. Its antigen remains undetermined. Nothing much larger sits one base from this clone, and base qualities are not available. Library method: PCR. The sequencer was an Illumina HiSeq 4000. High-throughput sequencing was used to profile the CDR3 region of the TCR beta-chain in every patient. Processing in the source paper ran as follows. Drawing on CDR3 differences between clinicopathological groups, the researchers built a classifier meant to tell apart patients with distant-metastatic papillary thyroid cancer. The Shannon index was used to measure repertoire diversity, and the Morisita-Horn index was used to measure how similar tumor and blood repertoires were. The public sequencing data were trimmed at Q25 with fastp and processed into clonotypes with MiXCR by TCRdb, which kept only in-frame beta chains. TCRdb's processing, not the authors' own work, is the source of the V and J calls. The sample records 17,000 or so clones, 25% of which are singletons. The leading ten clones occupy 15% of the sample.

No treatment had been received by any patient before thyroid surgery. Patient clinical samples collected from about 2012 to 2018 were retrospectively analysed using T-cell receptor beta sequencing. These data belong to a study of metastatic and nonmetastatic thyroid tumors (TCRdb year 2020). Regarding the research as a whole: Repertoires were compared across peripheral blood and tumor or nodule tissue samples from malignant and benign thyroid patients.

Results the study describes overall, beyond this receptor: In both blood and tumor samples, TCR beta diversity was reported to be significantly higher in malignant tumors than in benign nodules.

CDR1 and CDR2, per the germline V gene (reference sequence), are LNHDA and SQIVND. CDR3 length: 13 amino acids, cysteine to phenylalanine. The read is trimmed to its CDR3 DNA, 39 bases read in frame from base 1. V trim: 7 bases; J trim: 6 bases; unmatched bases: 6. The receptor was derived from a female donor with papillary thyroid cancer or a benign thyroid nodule (not recorded which). Some clones in this sample may be carry-over from other donors' samples. The chain is encoded by TRBV19 joined to TRBJ1-2; TRBD1 aligns with 9 central bases. Sequences were obtained from adjacent normal tissue. The nucleotide sequence is given as TGTGCCAGTACGACAGGGGGGAGAGATGGCTACACCTTC. Its protein reads: CASTTGGRDGYTF.